The T cell receptor beta chain under discussion was sequenced for a study of shared clonotypes between healthy human individuals. Study-level findings and limits: It was expected that sequencing depth would affect clonotype sharing among donors. The donor pool, a small one, limited the genetic and exposure-history diversity represented.

Comment on this clone: Its matching antigen is unknown.

This CDR3 region has 14 residues. V was cut by 1 base and J by 9 bases, with 13 bases left in between. Germline V CDR1 and CDR2: MDHEN, SYDVKM. The deep-level immunoSEQ assay was used. Original processing notes: With immunoSEQ giving junction-only sequences and no quality scores, filtering differed. Sequencing used immunoSEQ multiplex PCR; TCRdb keeps in-frame clones, though not all of them. Clonal size and the V and J genes are those of that table, whereas D and trimming came from the DNA. The data hold about 1.5 million clones, with 95% to 99% observed a single time. Specimen: naive CD4+ T cells sorted from blood. Subset defined: CD45RA+ positively selected. The chain couples TRBV28 to TRBJ2-1; D perhaps matches TRBD1 (6 bases). The sequence was collected from a man aged 25 to 40 in good health. The CDR3 sequence: CASSLSYRDAEQFF. The CDR3 bases are TGTGCCAGCAGTTTATCGTACAGGGATGCTGAGCAGTTCTTC. Together with reference TRBV28 and TRBJ2-1, the CDR3 gives the full variable domain: DVKVTQSSRYLVKRTGEKVFLECVQDMDHENMFWYRQDPGLGLRLIYFSYDVKMKEKGDIPEGYSVSREKKERFSLILESASTNQTSMYLCASSLSYRDAEQFFGPGTRLTVL.